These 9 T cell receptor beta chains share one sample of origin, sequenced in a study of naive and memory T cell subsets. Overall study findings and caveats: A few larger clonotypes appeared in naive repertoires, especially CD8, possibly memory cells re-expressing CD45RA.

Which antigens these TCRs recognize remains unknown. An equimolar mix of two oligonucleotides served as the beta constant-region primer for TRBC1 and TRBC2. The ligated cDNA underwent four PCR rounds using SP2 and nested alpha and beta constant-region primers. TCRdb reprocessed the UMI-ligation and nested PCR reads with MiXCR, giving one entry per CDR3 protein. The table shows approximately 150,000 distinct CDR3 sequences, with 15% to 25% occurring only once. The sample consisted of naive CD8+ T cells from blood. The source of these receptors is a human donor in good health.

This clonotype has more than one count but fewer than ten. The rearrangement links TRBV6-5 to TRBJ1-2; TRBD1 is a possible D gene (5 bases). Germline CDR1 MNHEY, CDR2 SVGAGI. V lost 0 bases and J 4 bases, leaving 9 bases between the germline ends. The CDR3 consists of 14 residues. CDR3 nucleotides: TGTGCCAGCAGTTACTCGCTAGGGACCTATGGCTACACCTTC. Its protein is CASSYSLGTYGYTF.

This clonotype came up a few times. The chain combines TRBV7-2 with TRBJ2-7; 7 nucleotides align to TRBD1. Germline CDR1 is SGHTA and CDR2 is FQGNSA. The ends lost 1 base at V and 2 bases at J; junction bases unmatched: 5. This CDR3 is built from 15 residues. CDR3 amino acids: CASSLDWTGTYEQYF. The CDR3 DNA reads TGTGCCAGCAGCTTAGACTGGACAGGTACCTACGAGCAGTACTTC.

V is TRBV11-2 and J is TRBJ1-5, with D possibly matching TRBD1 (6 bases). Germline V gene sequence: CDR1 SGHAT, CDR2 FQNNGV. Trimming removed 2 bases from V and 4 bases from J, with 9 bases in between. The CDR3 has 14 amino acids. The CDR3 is CASSLTGPNQPQHF. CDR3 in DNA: TGTGCCAGCAGCTTAACAGGGCCAAATCAGCCCCAGCATTTT. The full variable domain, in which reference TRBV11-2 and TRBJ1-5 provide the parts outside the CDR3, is EAGVAQSPRYKIIEKRQSVAFWCNPISGHATLYWYQQILGQGPKLLIQFQNNGVVDDSQLPKDRFSAERLKGVDSTLKIQPAKLEDSAVYLCASSLTGPNQPQHFGDGTRLSIL.

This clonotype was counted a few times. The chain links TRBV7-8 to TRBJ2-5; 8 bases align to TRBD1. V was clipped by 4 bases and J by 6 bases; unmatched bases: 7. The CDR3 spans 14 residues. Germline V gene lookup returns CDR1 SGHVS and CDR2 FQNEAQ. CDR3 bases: TGTGCCAGCAGCTGGACAGGGAAGGAAAAGACCCAGTACTTC. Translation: CASSWTGKEKTQYF. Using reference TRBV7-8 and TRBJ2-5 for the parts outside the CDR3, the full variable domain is GAGVSQSPRYKVAKRGQDVALRCDPISGHVSLFWYQQALGQGPEFLTYFQNEAQLDKSGLPSDRFFAERPEGSVSTLKIQRTQQEDSAVYLCASSWTGKEKTQYFGPGTRLLVL.

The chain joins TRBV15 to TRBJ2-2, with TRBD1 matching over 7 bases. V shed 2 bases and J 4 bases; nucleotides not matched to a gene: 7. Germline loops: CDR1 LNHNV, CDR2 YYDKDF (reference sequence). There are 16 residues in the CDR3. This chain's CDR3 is CATSRSRDSFTGELFF. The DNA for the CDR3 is TGTGCCACCAGCAGAAGCCGGGACAGTTTCACCGGGGAGCTGTTTTTT.

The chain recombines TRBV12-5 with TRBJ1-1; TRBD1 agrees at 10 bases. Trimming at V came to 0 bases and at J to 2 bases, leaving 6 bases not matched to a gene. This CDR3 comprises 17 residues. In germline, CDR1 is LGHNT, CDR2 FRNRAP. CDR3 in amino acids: CASGLVLTGGTNTEAFF. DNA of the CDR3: TGTGCTAGTGGTTTGGTACTGACAGGGGGCACTAACACTGAAGCTTTCTTT.

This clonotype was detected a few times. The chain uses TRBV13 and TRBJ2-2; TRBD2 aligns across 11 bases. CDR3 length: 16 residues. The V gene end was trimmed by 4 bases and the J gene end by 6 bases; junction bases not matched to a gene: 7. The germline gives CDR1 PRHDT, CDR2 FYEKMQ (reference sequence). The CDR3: CASSSPFSGRAGELFF. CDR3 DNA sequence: TGTGCCAGCAGCTCTCCCTTTAGCGGGAGGGCCGGGGAGCTGTTTTTT.

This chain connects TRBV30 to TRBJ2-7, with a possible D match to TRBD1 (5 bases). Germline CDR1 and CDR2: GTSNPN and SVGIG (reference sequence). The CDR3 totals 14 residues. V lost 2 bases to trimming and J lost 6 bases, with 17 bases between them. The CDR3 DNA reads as TGTGCCTGGAGTCTTACAGGTAGGGTACTCGAGCAGTACTTC. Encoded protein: CAWSLTGRVLEQYF.

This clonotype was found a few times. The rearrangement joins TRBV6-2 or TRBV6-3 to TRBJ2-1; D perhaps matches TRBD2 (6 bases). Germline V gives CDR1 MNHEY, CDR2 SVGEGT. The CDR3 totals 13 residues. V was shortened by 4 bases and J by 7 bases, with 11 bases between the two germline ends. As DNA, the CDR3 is TGTGCCAGCAGTTTGGTGGGGGGTAATGAGCAGTTCTTC. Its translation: CASSLVGGNEQFF.